This passage covers 2 T cell receptor beta chains from one sample sequenced in a study of identical twins. TCRdb recomputed calls from the 5' RACE reads with MiXCR, one row per CDR3 protein. The sample includes hundreds of thousands of distinct CDR3 sequences, around 21% of them seen just once. These same data were also listed under a study on T cells expressing NK-cell markers.

The sequenced sample consisted of PBMCs. The receptors come from a woman between 18 and 29 years old in good health.

Many counts were recorded for this clonotype. The V gene is TRBV5-1, the J gene TRBJ2-3; a possible D gene is TRBD1 (5 bases). CDR3 size: 14 residues. Trimming left V 0 bases short and J 4 bases short, with 9 bases between. CDR1 SGHRS and CDR2 YFSETQ come from the germline V gene. Here the CDR3 DNA reads TGCGCCAGCAGCTTGGCCGTAGGGGCAGATACGCAGTATTTT. It translates to CASSLAVGADTQYF.

The rearrangement links TRBV20-1 to TRBJ1-6, with D maybe TRBD1 (5 bases). Germline V gene lookup returns CDR1 DFQATT and CDR2 SNEGSKA (reference sequence). Trimming shortened V by 1 base and J by 8 bases, and 12 bases separated the two germline ends. CDR3 size: 14 residues. The CDR3 loop reads CSARAEGYYSPLHF. CDR3 nucleotides: TGCAGTGCTAGAGCGGAGGGGTACTATTCACCCCTCCACTTT.